This note documents a single TCR beta chain sequence. Its antigen is unidentified. One end of the junction does not line up with germline, which may come from a read error. This sample is drawn from a study of OX40 agonist ivuxolimab in advanced cancers. Study at large: Two patients with cutaneous melanoma and one with hepatocellular carcinoma, three in total, showed partial responses.

CDR1 is SSHAT, CDR2 FNYEAQ, per germline (reference sequence). This CDR3 comprises 16 residues. Overall study results and limits: Within 6 weeks, CD4+ and CD8+ blood T cells expanded clonally at 0.1 to 3.0 mg/kg.

Libraries were prepared by immunoSEQ multiplex PCR; TCRdb keeps only in-frame clonotypes and omits some of them. The sample has over 85,000 clones, 90% seen once. The chain employs TRBV7-7 and TRBJ2-2, with 7 bases identical to TRBD1. Sequenced material: CD4+ or CD8+ T cells sorted from blood, taken in a trial of the OX40 agonist ivuxolimab. This receptor was taken from an adult with an advanced solid tumor such as melanoma, head and neck, liver or kidney cancer. DNA for the CDR3: TGTGCTAGCAGCCCCGGACAGGTATCGAACACCGGGGAGCTGTTTTTT. This gives the protein CASSPGQVSNTGELFF.